Listed below are T cell receptor beta chains from one sample, sequenced in a study of vaccination and CD4 T cells after COVID-19. The antigens for these receptors are not known. Using its own MiXCR run on the PCR reads, TCRdb lists one record per CDR3 protein. The sample has some 3,900 distinct CDR3 sequences, 14% to 15% seen once. The sample was CD4+ T cells from blood, cultured in vitro. The receptors were gathered from a human donor who had recovered from COVID-19. The CDR3 runs from the conserved cysteine through the conserved F or W. Fields, in order: D gene, V gene, J gene, clone size, CDR3 protein, CDR3 DNA. D genes are given only for firm matches. Clone size is stated in some rows and not others, as once, few, many or a class when expanded.

D gene: TRBD1
V gene: TRBV10-2
J gene: TRBJ1-5
clone size: medium-sized
CDR3 protein: CASSELGQGVGSNQPQHF
CDR3 DNA: TGCGCCAGCAGTGAGTTGGGACAGGGCGTCGGGAGCAATCAGCCCCAGCATTTT

D gene: TRBD2
V gene: TRBV18
J gene: TRBJ2-7
clone size: few
CDR3 protein: CASSPGLAGKEQYF
CDR3 DNA: TGTGCCAGCTCACCCGGACTAGCGGGGAAAGAGCAGTACTTC

D gene: NA
V gene: TRBV2
J gene: TRBJ2-6
clone size: NA
CDR3 protein: CASNALGSDSGANVLTF
CDR3 DNA: TGTGCCAGCAACGCGTTAGGGTCCGACTCTGGGGCCAACGTCCTGACTTTC

D gene: NA
V gene: TRBV20-1
J gene: TRBJ1-2
clone size: medium-sized
CDR3 protein: CSARDRGAETRGYTF
CDR3 DNA: TGCAGTGCTAGAGATAGAGGCGCCGAGACCAGGGGCTACACCTTC

D gene: NA
V gene: TRBV12-3/TRBV12-4
J gene: TRBJ2-1
clone size: few
CDR3 protein: CASSPLLGGEQFF
CDR3 DNA: TGTGCCAGCAGCCCTCTACTAGGGGGTGAGCAGTTCTTC

D gene: NA
V gene: TRBV7-9
J gene: TRBJ1-3
clone size: few
CDR3 protein: CASSDSGNTIYF
CDR3 DNA: TGTGCCAGCTCGGACTCTGGAAACACCATATATTTT

D gene: TRBD2
V gene: TRBV20-1
J gene: TRBJ2-3
clone size: medium-sized
CDR3 protein: CSARAASGGPDTQYF
CDR3 DNA: TGCAGTGCTAGAGCGGCTAGCGGGGGCCCAGATACGCAGTATTTT

D gene: NA
V gene: TRBV30
J gene: TRBJ1-2
clone size: few
CDR3 protein: CAWRAGRGLNYGYTF
CDR3 DNA: TGTGCCTGGAGAGCGGGGAGGGGCCTAAACTATGGCTACACCTTC

D gene: NA
V gene: TRBV5-4
J gene: TRBJ1-2
clone size: NA
CDR3 protein: CASSGRGGAEYGYTF
CDR3 DNA: TGTGCCAGCAGCGGCCGTGGGGGGGCCGAATATGGCTACACCTTC

D gene: NA
V gene: TRBV12-3/TRBV12-4
J gene: TRBJ1-1
clone size: few
CDR3 protein: CASSLLRAAEAFF
CDR3 DNA: TGTGCCAGCAGCCTACTAAGGGCGGCTGAAGCTTTCTTT

D gene: TRBD1
V gene: TRBV19
J gene: TRBJ2-1
clone size: few
CDR3 protein: CASSLQGAYNEQFF
CDR3 DNA: TGTGCCAGTAGCCTACAGGGGGCGTACAATGAGCAGTTCTTC

D gene: NA
V gene: TRBV10-1
J gene: TRBJ1-4
clone size: NA
CDR3 protein: CASSGRPNEKLFF
CDR3 DNA: TGCGCCAGCAGTGGACGGCCTAATGAAAAACTGTTTTTT